These 27 T cell receptor beta chains came from one sample sequenced in a study of blood T cells in healthy people across ages. For the second PCR, which ran for 7 to 11 cycles, a sample-barcoded 5' primer and a J-beta primer mix were used. Via MiXCR, TCRdb re-called the 5' RACE reads, giving one row per CDR3 protein. The table lists about 1.5 million distinct CDR3 sequences, approximately 43% of them singletons. The sequenced material came from blood. The receptors originated from a woman aged 18-29 years in good health.

The chain recombines TRBV30 with TRBJ2-1; 10 bases align to TRBD2. This CDR3 is 17 amino acids long. After removal of 1 base from V and 1 base from J, the junction contained 7 bases not matched to a gene. Germline V CDR1 and CDR2: GTSNPN, SVGIG (reference sequence). CDR3 sequence (DNA): TGTGCCTGGAGTGGACAGAATAGCGGGGGGTCCTACAATGAGCAGTTCTTC. It encodes CAWSGQNSGGSYNEQFF.

Comment on this clonotype: This may stem from a read error, because a much larger clone lies one nucleotide away. The chain is built from TRBV5-5 and TRBJ2-4, with 8 bases aligning to TRBD1. V was clipped by 1 base and J by 12 bases; unmatched bases: 6. The CDR3 loop spans 13 amino acids. Germline lookup yields CDR1 SGHKS and CDR2 YYEKEE (reference sequence). CDR3: CASSLPGQDTQYF. The CDR3 DNA sequence: TGTGCCAGCAGCTTGCCGGGACAGGACACTCAGTACTTC.

As concerns this clonotype: This may stem from a read error, because a much larger clone lies one nucleotide away. J is TRBJ2-1 and V is TRBV9; 15 positions match TRBD2. This CDR3 is 15 amino acids long. The germline gives CDR1 SGDLS, CDR2 YYNGEE. Losses at the gene ends were 4 bases for V and 8 bases for J; bases not matched to a gene: 4. The CDR3 nucleotides read TGTGCCAGCAGCCCCCGGACTAGCGGGAGGGATGAGCAGTTCTTC. It specifies CASSPRTSGRDEQFF.

This chain links TRBV7-9 with TRBJ1-5, with 7 bases matching TRBD1. Per germline, CDR1 SEHNR and CDR2 FQNEAQ (reference sequence). The CDR3 has 18 residues. Germline trimming cut 2 bases from V and 1 base from J; bases unmatched to any gene: 11. CDR3 coding DNA: TGTGCCAGCAGCTTAATAAGGTCAGGGGGGTCGAGCAATCAGCCCCAGCATTTT. Translated, it gives CASSLIRSGGSSNQPQHF.

The rearrangement joins TRBV29-1 to TRBJ1-2; D perhaps matches TRBD1 (6 bases). The CDR3 spans 14 residues. The ends were cut back, 6 bases at V and 5 bases at J, with 19 bases in the middle. The germline V gene encodes CDR1 SQVTM and CDR2 ANQGSEA. CDR3 sequence: CSVGDTSTIYGYTF. As DNA, the CDR3 is TGCAGCGTGGGGGACACCTCTACCATATATGGCTACACCTTC.

This clonotype showed up many times. This chain uses TRBV12-3 or TRBV12-4 with TRBJ2-3; D is unresolved. The CDR3 loop spans 12 amino acids. Between the trimmed V and J ends, which lost 5 bases and 9 bases, there was a span of 12 bases. The CDR3 reads CASSRSARTQYF. CDR3 DNA: TGTGCCAGCAGTCGGAGTGCTAGGACGCAGTATTTT.

The rearrangement links TRBV14 to TRBJ2-1, with 7 bases identical to TRBD2. The CDR3 length is 18 residues. Per the germline V gene, CDR1 is SGHDN and CDR2 is FVKESK. After removal of 0 bases from V and 3 bases from J, the junction contained 11 bases not matched to a gene. CDR3 residues: CASSQDIPLAEVYNEQFF. The CDR3 nucleotides read TGTGCCAGCAGCCAAGATATCCCCCTAGCGGAGGTCTACAATGAGCAGTTCTTC.

With respect to this clonotype: At one end the junction does not follow the germline gene, possibly because of a read error. The chain links TRBV7-9 to TRBJ2-1, with D perhaps TRBD1 (6 bases). The CDR3 contains 14 residues. Per germline, CDR1 SEHNR and CDR2 FQNEAQ (reference sequence). CDR3 sequence reads: CASSPDSPDNEQIF. The CDR3, as DNA: TGTGCCAGCAGCCCGGACAGCCCGGACAATGAGCAGATCTTC.

The chain is built from TRBV9 and TRBJ1-2; D remains ambiguous. CDR3 length: 13 amino acids. Germline-derived CDR1 and CDR2 are SGDLS and YYNGEE. Trimming took off 2 bases at V and 1 base at J, with 6 bases between the two ends. CDR3 residues: CASSVRINYGYTF. The CDR3 nucleotides are TGTGCCAGCAGCGTGAGGATTAACTATGGCTACACCTTC.

The genes are TRBV4-1 and TRBJ2-7; a weak D match, TRBD2 (6 bases). Trimming removed 3 bases from V and 3 bases from J, with 15 bases in between. The V gene's germline CDR1 is MGHRA and CDR2 YSYEKL. The CDR3 is 15 residues long. CDR3 region: CASSHNSGTVYEQYF. DNA for the CDR3: TGCGCCAGCAGCCACAATTCAGGGACTGTCTACGAGCAGTACTTC.

The chain couples TRBV5-6 to TRBJ2-4, with a weak D call TRBD1 (6 bases). Germline V CDR1 and CDR2: SGHDT, YYEEEE. The CDR3 runs to 14 residues. The V end lost 1 base, the J end lost 8 bases, and 13 bases lay between the germline ends. The CDR3 DNA sequence: TGTGCCAGCAGCTTGCTGGACAGTCAAGACATTCAGTACTTC. Translated, it gives CASSLLDSQDIQYF.

The chain has TRBV20-1 and TRBJ2-3, with 11 bases aligning to TRBD2. Germline-derived CDR1 and CDR2 are DFQATT and SNEGSKA (reference sequence). This CDR3 has 15 residues. J lost 2 bases, V lost 6 bases, and 7 bases had no gene match. Here the CDR3 reads CSALTSGAHTDTQYF. CDR3 nucleotides: TGCAGTGCACTGACTAGCGGGGCACACACAGATACGCAGTATTTT.

This chain connects TRBV12-3 or TRBV12-4 to TRBJ1-3; maybe TRBD1 (5 bases). CDR3 length: 13 residues. V was clipped by 6 bases and J by 0 bases, with 6 bases between them. CDR3 protein: CASRRGSGNTIYF. The CDR3 DNA follows: TGTGCCAGCAGGAGGGGCTCTGGAAACACCATATATTTT.

This clonotype is a singleton in its sample. A read error may account for a junction end that differs from germline. The CDR3: CATSRGTYGHTF. The CDR3 nucleotides read TGTGCCACCAGCAGAGGAACCTATGGCCACACCTTC. The V call is TRBV15, the J call TRBJ1-2; D is unresolved. Germline lookup yields CDR1 LNHNV and CDR2 YYDKDF (reference sequence). The CDR3 extends over 12 amino acids.

With regard to this clonotype: One base away lies a much larger clone, so this may be a sequencing read error. This rearrangement joins TRBV6-5 to TRBJ2-7, with 8 positions matching TRBD1. Judging by the DNA end, TRBJ2-5 fits better; the J call may be wrong. CDR3 length equals 14 residues. The germline V gene has CDR1 MNHEY and CDR2 SVGAGI. The CDR3 is CASSRGQGQGTQYF. The CDR3 DNA is TGTGCCAGCAGTCGAGGACAGGGACAAGGGACCCAGTACTTC.

This clonotype appeared once. The CDR3 DNA sequence: TGCAGTGCTAGAGCCTCAAGGACGTCTTCTAGGACCTCCTACAATGAGCAGTTCTTC. This gives the protein CSARASRTSSRTSYNEQFF. The J gene is TRBJ2-1, the V gene TRBV20-1; D uncertain. CDR1 DFQATT and CDR2 SNEGSKA come from the germline V gene (reference sequence). The CDR3 covers 19 residues. The V end lost 1 base, the J end lost 0 bases, and 22 bases lay between the germline ends.

This clonotype was detected only a few times. J is TRBJ2-1 and V is TRBV9; D might be TRBD2 (5 bases). CDR3 length: 15 amino acids. Per the germline V gene, CDR1 is SGDLS and CDR2 is YYNGEE. Trimming took 4 bases from V and 5 from J, leaving 16 bases between them. As DNA, the CDR3 is TGTGCCAGCAGCCTATCCAGCGAGGAGGACAATGAGCAGTTCTTC. Protein product: CASSLSSEEDNEQFF.

The rearrangement links TRBV6-1 to TRBJ1-1, with no clear D. Germline CDR1 MNHNS, CDR2 SASEGT. V gave up 1 base and J gave up 10 bases, with 4 bases separating them. The CDR3 is made up of 10 amino acids. The CDR3 region has the DNA TGTGCCAGCAGTGAAGTCAGAGCTTTCTTT. It is translated as CASSEVRAFF.

The J gene is TRBJ1-5, the V gene TRBV27, with 8 bases matching TRBD1. The ends lost 7 bases at V and 4 bases at J; junction bases unmatched: 9. There are 15 residues in the CDR3. The germline CDR1 and CDR2 sequences are MNHEY and SMNVEV (reference sequence). For the CDR3, the DNA is TGTGCCAGCACCGCATTGGGGACAGGTAATCAGCCCCAGCATTTT. Its protein is CASTALGTGNQPQHF.

There are a few counts of this clonotype. The chain uses TRBV5-8 and TRBJ2-1; possibly TRBD1 for D (6 bases). CDR1 is SGHTS, CDR2 YDEGEE, per germline. The ends were cut back, 0 bases at V and 3 bases at J, with 19 bases in the middle. This CDR3 contains 18 residues. CDR3 in amino acids: CASSLGPGQIVFYNEQFF. The CDR3 nucleotides read TGTGCCAGCAGCTTGGGCCCAGGACAGATTGTCTTCTACAATGAGCAGTTCTTC.

The V call is TRBV13, the J call TRBJ1-2, with 9 positions matching TRBD1. CDR3 size: 13 residues. Trimming at V came to 5 bases and at J to 7 bases, leaving 5 bases not matched to a gene. Germline CDR1 PRHDT, CDR2 FYEKMQ (reference sequence). Here the CDR3 DNA reads TGTGCCAGCAGCCCAGGGACAGGGCCTGGCTACACCTTC. Amino acid sequence: CASSPGTGPGYTF.

The chain joins TRBV28 to TRBJ1-2; maybe TRBD1 (5 bases). CDR3 length: 16 residues. V lost 4 bases and J 0 bases, leaving 15 bases between the germline ends. Germline CDR1 and CDR2: MDHEN and SYDVKM. DNA for the CDR3: TGTGCCAGCAGTTCGTTTGCGGGGCTAGCTAACTATGGCTACACCTTC. It codes for CASSSFAGLANYGYTF.

The chain uses TRBV7-9 and TRBJ2-7, with D possibly matching TRBD1 (7 bases). CDR3 size: 19 residues. Germline-derived CDR1 and CDR2 are SEHNR and FQNEAQ (reference sequence). Trimming stripped 2 bases from V and 2 bases from J, with 25 bases between. CDR3 sequence (DNA): TGTGCCAGCAGCTTATCGGGTAGGGCGGGGACAGCGGCACCCTACGAGCAGTACTTC. The encoded protein is CASSLSGRAGTAAPYEQYF. The full variable domain, in which reference TRBV7-9 and TRBJ2-7 provide the parts outside the CDR3, is DTGVSQNPRHKITKRGQNVTFRCDPISEHNRLYWYRQTLGQGPEFLTYFQNEAQLEKSRLLSDRFSAERPKGSFSTLEIQRTEQGDSAMYLCASSLSGRAGTAAPYEQYFGPGTRLTVT.

This clonotype was seen a few times. The chain links TRBV20-1 to TRBJ2-7; no firm D call. CDR3 length: 14 residues. V was shortened by 1 base and J by 1 base, with 11 bases between the two germline ends. Germline assignment: CDR1 DFQATT and CDR2 SNEGSKA (reference sequence). CDR3 loop: CSARVLDLSYEQYF. In DNA form, the CDR3 reads TGCAGTGCTAGAGTTTTAGATCTTTCCTACGAGCAGTACTTC.

Only a few counts were recorded for this clonotype. This sequence joins TRBV3-1 and TRBJ2-1; no reliable D call. V was clipped by 2 bases and J by 6 bases, with 8 bases between them. CDR1 is LGHDT and CDR2 is YNNKEL in the germline V gene (reference sequence). This CDR3 region has 13 residues. The CDR3 DNA reads as TGTGCCAGCAGCCAAACAGCGCTCAATGAGCAGTTCTTC. Translating gives CASSQTALNEQFF.

The table lists this clonotype with a few counts. The chain joins TRBV29-1 to TRBJ1-5; the D is unclear. V was clipped by 4 bases and J by 4 bases, with 8 bases between them. This CDR3 has 12 amino acids. In germline, CDR1 is SQVTM, CDR2 ANQGSEA. In DNA form, the CDR3 reads TGCAGCGTTGGAATAGGGAATCAGCCCCAGCATTTT. It codes for CSVGIGNQPQHF.

V and J are TRBV27 and TRBJ2-7; 14 bases are a match to TRBD2. V lost 4 bases and J lost 3; bases outside the gene matches: 2. The germline V gene encodes CDR1 MNHEY and CDR2 SMNVEV (reference sequence). The CDR3 has 15 residues. The CDR3 region has the DNA TGTGCCAGCAGTTGGGGGACTAGCGGGGGCTACGAGCAGTACTTC. Its translation: CASSWGTSGGYEQYF.